The 20 T cell receptor beta chains in this list originate from one sample, sequenced in a study of blood T cell repertoires in COVID-19. Sequencing was performed with immunoSEQ multiplex PCR; in TCRdb, only in-frame clones are kept and a portion is missing. The table has fewer than 80,000 clones, approximately 79% seen once. Sequenced material: peripheral blood. These receptors all come from a woman aged 80 or over with active or convalescent COVID-19.

The CDR3 sequence is CASSLGGGGALTYEQYF. CDR3 nucleotide sequence: TGCGCCAGCAGCTTGGGTGGCGGGGGGGCGCTAACCTACGAGCAGTACTTC. The J gene is TRBJ2-7, the V gene TRBV5-1; 9 bases fit TRBD2. CDR1 SGHRS and CDR2 YFSETQ come from the germline V gene. The CDR3 contains 17 residues. J was trimmed by 2 bases and V by 0 bases; bases with no gene match: 9.

The V gene is TRBV18, the J gene TRBJ2-1; TRBD2 might be the D (6 bases). Germline CDR1 and CDR2: KGHSH and LQKENI. The CDR3 runs 14 residues. The V gene lost 3 bases and the J gene lost 7 bases, with 13 bases spanning the gap. This CDR3 reads CASSPVVLANEQFF. The CDR3 bases are TGTGCCAGCTCACCCGTTGTTCTAGCGAATGAGCAGTTCTTC.

With regard to this clone: Other nucleotide sequences in the sample specify the same CDR3. As DNA, the CDR3 is TGTGCCAGCAGCCAATGGGACAGGGCTTACGAGCAGTACTTC. Residues: CASSQWDRAYEQYF. The chain combines TRBV3-1 (or the pseudogene TRBV3-2) with TRBJ2-7; 9 positions match TRBD1. V shed 2 bases and J 4 bases; nucleotides not matched to a gene: 3. CDR3 size: 14 residues. Looked up from germline, CDR1 is LGHDT and CDR2 is YNNKEL (reference sequence).

V usage is TRBV5-5 and J usage is TRBJ2-5; 8 positions match TRBD2. Trimming removed 4 bases from V and 2 bases from J; junction bases left unmatched: 7. The CDR3 is made up of 15 amino acids. Germline values: CDR1 SGHKS, CDR2 YYEKEE (reference sequence). The chain's CDR3 is CASSRSAGGQETQYF. As DNA, the CDR3 is TGTGCCAGCAGCCGCTCCGCGGGAGGTCAAGAGACCCAGTACTTC.

This chain links TRBV9 with TRBJ1-2, with 7 nucleotides matching TRBD1. V lost 3 bases and J lost 5; bases outside the gene matches: 7. The CDR3 is 14 residues long. Germline V gene sequence: CDR1 SGDLS, CDR2 YYNGEE. In DNA form, the CDR3 reads TGTGCCAGCAGCGACGGGACAGTCTTTTATGGCTACACCTTC. Its protein product is CASSDGTVFYGYTF.

The V gene is TRBV7-2, the J gene TRBJ2-1; maybe TRBD2 (5 bases). Germline V gives CDR1 SGHTA, CDR2 FQGNSA. CDR3 length equals 16 residues. The V and J ends lost 4 bases and 0 bases respectively, with 13 bases between them. CDR3 sequence: CASSYLSATSYNEQFF. Written as DNA, the CDR3 is TGTGCCAGCAGCTACCTTAGCGCCACCTCCTACAATGAGCAGTTCTTC.

This clone turned up a few times. The chain recombines TRBV29-1 with TRBJ2-7; possibly TRBD2 for D (6 bases). V dropped 1 base and J dropped 2 bases, with 12 bases sitting between them. CDR1 SQVTM and CDR2 ANQGSEA come from the germline V gene. The CDR3 is 14 amino acids. The CDR3 nucleotides read TGCAGCGTTGAAGGGGTAGGCGGGACCTACGAGCAGTACTTC. Protein: CSVEGVGGTYEQYF.

This sequence joins TRBV20-1 and TRBJ1-1; perhaps TRBD1 as D (5 bases). CDR1 and CDR2 from the germline V gene are DFQATT and SNEGSKA (reference sequence). CDR3 length equals 11 residues. The CDR3 coding sequence is TGCACCAGGTCCAGGACGGGGGGAGCTTTCTTT. This sequence encodes CTRSRTGGAFF.

The chain couples TRBV3-1 (or the pseudogene TRBV3-2) to TRBJ1-2; D possibly corresponds to TRBD1 (5 bases). Trimming left V 0 bases short and J 2 bases short, with 16 bases between. Germline CDR1 reads LGHDT; CDR2 reads YNNKEL (reference sequence). The CDR3 runs 17 residues. CDR3 loop: CASSQDGREGSNYGYTF. Here the CDR3 DNA reads TGTGCCAGCAGCCAAGATGGAAGGGAGGGGTCCAACTATGGCTACACCTTC.

The rearrangement uses TRBV5-6 and TRBJ2-1; 14 bases fit TRBD2. V gave up 3 bases and J gave up 6 bases; unmatched junction bases: 5. Germline CDR1 SGHDT, CDR2 YYEEEE. The CDR3 is 16 residues long. This CDR3 reads CASSSLTSGRANEQFF. CDR3 nucleotide sequence: TGTGCCAGCAGCTCCCTGACTAGCGGGAGGGCCAATGAGCAGTTCTTC.

This clone was counted only a few times. The chain joins TRBV2 to TRBJ1-1; perhaps TRBD1 as D (5 bases). The CDR3 runs 14 residues. V was pared by 4 bases and J by 3 bases, with 12 bases between. Germline loops: CDR1 SNHLY, CDR2 FYNNEI. The CDR3 DNA reads as TGTGCCAGCAGTGCAGGGTTTCCGGACACTGAAGCTTTCTTT. It yields the protein CASSAGFPDTEAFF.

The chain couples TRBV5-1 to TRBJ1-2; D is perhaps TRBD1 (5 bases). Per germline, CDR1 SGHRS and CDR2 YFSETQ. The V and J ends lost 6 bases and 1 base respectively, with 16 bases between them. CDR3 size: 15 residues. The CDR3 nucleotides are TGCGCCAGCAAGGCCAGGGCAGGGATTAACTATGGCTACACCTTC. This sequence encodes CASKARAGINYGYTF.

The rearrangement uses TRBV5-4 and TRBJ2-2, with TRBD2 matching over 12 bases. V was clipped by 6 bases and J by 4 bases; unmatched bases: 4. The CDR3 runs 15 residues. Germline CDR1 and CDR2: SGHNT and YYREEE (reference sequence). The CDR3 DNA is TGTGCCAGCACCCTAGCGGGGGGGGGCACCGGGGAGCTGTTTTTT. It specifies CASTLAGGGTGELFF.

This clone was detected once. V and J are TRBV5-6 and TRBJ2-4; possible D gene TRBD2, 5 bases. Trimming took 1 base from V and 0 from J, leaving 11 bases between them. This CDR3 contains 16 residues. Germline V gene lookup returns CDR1 SGHDT and CDR2 YYEEEE. The CDR3 loop is CASSLFSAEAKNIQYF. The DNA of the CDR3 is TGTGCCAGCAGCTTGTTTAGCGCCGAAGCCAAAAACATTCAGTACTTC.

The sample holds many counts of this clone. The V call is TRBV6-5, the J call TRBJ2-1; no clear D gene. This CDR3 contains 11 residues. V shed 10 bases and J shed 9 bases, with 13 bases lying between them. CDR1 is MNHEY and CDR2 is SVGAGI in the germline V gene. CDR3 in amino acids: CATLETGEQFF. The CDR3 DNA reads as TGTGCCACCCTGGAGACGGGTGAGCAGTTCTTC.

This clone was seen only a few times. The V call is TRBV6-6, the J call TRBJ2-7; no reliable D call. Germline lookup yields CDR1 MNHNY and CDR2 SVGAGI (reference sequence). This CDR3 is built from 14 residues. Trimming pared 2 bases from V and 1 base from J, leaving 9 bases between. The CDR3 DNA follows: TGTGCCAGCAGTTACAGGTCCAGGTCCTACGAGCAGTACTTC. Translated: CASSYRSRSYEQYF.

This clone has only a few counts. The chain couples TRBV6-5 to TRBJ2-7; 13 nucleotides line up with TRBD2. The trim removed 9 bases at V and 3 bases at J, leaving 5 bases unmatched. Per germline, CDR1 MNHEY and CDR2 SVGAGI. This CDR3 comprises 14 residues. DNA for the CDR3: TGTGCCAGTTCCGGGACTAGCGGGAACTACGAGCAGTACTTC. The encoded protein is CASSGTSGNYEQYF.

This clone was seen only once. The chain links TRBV7-9 to TRBJ1-2, with 8 bases fitting TRBD1. Per germline, CDR1 SEHNR and CDR2 FQNEAQ (reference sequence). The V gene end was trimmed by 5 bases and the J gene end by 0 bases; junction bases not matched to a gene: 5. This CDR3 comprises 15 residues. The CDR3 DNA reads as TGTGCCAGCAGCCCACAGACAGGGGCTAACTATGGCTACACCTTC. Its translation: CASSPQTGANYGYTF.

This rearrangement joins TRBV11-2 to TRBJ2-7; 7 nucleotides match TRBD1. J was trimmed by 2 bases and V by 5 bases; bases with no gene match: 9. In germline, CDR1 is SGHAT, CDR2 FQNNGV. This CDR3 spans 15 amino acids. CDR3 sequence: CASSKMTGLAYEQYF. The CDR3 nucleotides read TGTGCCAGCAGCAAAATGACAGGGCTGGCCTACGAGCAGTACTTC.

This rearrangement joins TRBV6-5 to TRBJ2-5; 12 bases agree with TRBD2. Germline CDR1 MNHEY, CDR2 SVGAGI. There are 14 residues in the CDR3. V shed 8 bases and J 7 bases; nucleotides not matched to a gene: 8. Here the CDR3 reads CASVPGLAGPTQYF. CDR3 DNA: TGTGCCAGCGTCCCGGGACTAGCGGGTCCGACCCAGTACTTC.